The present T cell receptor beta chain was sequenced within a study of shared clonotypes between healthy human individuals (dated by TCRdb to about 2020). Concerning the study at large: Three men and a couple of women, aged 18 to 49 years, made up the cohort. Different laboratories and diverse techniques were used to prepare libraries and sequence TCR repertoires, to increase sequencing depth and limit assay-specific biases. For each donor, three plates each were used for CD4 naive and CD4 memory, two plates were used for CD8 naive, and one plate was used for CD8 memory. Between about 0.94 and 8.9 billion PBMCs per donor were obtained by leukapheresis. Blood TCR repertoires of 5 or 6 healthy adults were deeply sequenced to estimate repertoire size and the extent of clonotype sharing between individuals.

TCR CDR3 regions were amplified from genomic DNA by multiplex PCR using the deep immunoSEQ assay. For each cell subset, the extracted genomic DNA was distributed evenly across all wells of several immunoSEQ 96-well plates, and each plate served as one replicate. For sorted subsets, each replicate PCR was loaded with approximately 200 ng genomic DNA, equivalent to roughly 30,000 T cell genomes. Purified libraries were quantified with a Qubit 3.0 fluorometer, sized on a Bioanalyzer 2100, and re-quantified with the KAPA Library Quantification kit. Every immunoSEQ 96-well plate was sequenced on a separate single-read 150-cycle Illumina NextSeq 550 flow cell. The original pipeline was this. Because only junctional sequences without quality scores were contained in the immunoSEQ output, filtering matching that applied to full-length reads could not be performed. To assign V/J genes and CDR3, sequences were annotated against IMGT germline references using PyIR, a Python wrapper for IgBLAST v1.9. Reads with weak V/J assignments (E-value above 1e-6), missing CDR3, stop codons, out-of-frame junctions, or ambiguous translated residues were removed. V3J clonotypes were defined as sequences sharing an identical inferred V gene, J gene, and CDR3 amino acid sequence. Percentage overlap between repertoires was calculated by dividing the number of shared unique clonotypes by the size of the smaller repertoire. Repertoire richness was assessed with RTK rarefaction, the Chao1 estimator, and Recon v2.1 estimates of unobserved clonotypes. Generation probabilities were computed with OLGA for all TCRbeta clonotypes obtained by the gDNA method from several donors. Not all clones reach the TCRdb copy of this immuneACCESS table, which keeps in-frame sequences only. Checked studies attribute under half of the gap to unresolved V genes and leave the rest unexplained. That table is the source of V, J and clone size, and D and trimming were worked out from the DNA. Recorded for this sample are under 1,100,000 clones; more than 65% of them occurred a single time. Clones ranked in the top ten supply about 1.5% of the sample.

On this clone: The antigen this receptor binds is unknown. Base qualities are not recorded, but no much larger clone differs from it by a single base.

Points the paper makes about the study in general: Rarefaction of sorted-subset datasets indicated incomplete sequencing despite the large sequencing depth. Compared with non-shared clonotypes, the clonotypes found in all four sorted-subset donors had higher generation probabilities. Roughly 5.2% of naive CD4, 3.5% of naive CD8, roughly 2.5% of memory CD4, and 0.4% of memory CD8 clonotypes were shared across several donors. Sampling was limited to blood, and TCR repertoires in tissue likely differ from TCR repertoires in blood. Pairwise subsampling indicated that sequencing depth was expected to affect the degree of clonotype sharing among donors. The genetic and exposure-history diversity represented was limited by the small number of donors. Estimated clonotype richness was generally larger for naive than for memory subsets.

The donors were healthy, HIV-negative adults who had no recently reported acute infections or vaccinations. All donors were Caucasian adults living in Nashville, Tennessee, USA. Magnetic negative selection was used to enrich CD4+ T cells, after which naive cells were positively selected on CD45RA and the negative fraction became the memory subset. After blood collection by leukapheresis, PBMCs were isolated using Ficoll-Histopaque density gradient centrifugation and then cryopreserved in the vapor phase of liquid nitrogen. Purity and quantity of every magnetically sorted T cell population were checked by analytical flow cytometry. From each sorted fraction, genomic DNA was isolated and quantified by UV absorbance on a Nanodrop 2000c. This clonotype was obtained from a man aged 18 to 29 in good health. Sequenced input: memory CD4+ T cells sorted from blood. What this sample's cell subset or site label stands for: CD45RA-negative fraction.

CDR3 loop: CASSLRPGLASYEQFF. In nucleotides, the sequence is TGCGCCAGCAGCTTGAGGCCGGGACTAGCGAGTTATGAGCAGTTCTTC. Recombination joined TRBV5-1 with TRBJ2-1; TRBD2 lines up with 10 middle nucleotides. From cysteine to phenylalanine, the CDR3 is 16 amino acids long. CDR3 DNA only is kept here, 48 bases in frame from base 1. At the junction V is shortened by 1 base and J by 8 bases; bases outside the gene matches: 9. In the germline V gene, CDR1 corresponds to SGHRS and CDR2 to YFSETQ.